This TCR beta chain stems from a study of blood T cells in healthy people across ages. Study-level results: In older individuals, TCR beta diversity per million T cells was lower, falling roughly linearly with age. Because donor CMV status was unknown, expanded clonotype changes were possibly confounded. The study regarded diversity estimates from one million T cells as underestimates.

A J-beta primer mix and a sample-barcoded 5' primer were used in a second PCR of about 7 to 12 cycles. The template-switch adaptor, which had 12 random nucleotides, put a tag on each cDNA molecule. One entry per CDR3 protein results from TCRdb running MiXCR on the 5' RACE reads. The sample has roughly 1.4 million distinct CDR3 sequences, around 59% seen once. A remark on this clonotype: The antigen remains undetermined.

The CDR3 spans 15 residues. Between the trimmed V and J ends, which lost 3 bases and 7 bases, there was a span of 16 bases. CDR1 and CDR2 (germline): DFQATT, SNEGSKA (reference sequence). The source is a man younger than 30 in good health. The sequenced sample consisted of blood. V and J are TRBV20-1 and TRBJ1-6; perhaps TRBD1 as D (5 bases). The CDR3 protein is CSASPRTTGNSPLHF. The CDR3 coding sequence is TGCAGTGCTAGTCCGCGGACAACTGGGAATTCACCCCTCCACTTT.